The rows below give T cell receptor beta chains drawn from one sample of a study of cytomegalovirus exposure and HLA in healthy donors. Profiling relied on immunoSEQ multiplex PCR, and the TCRdb table lists in-frame clones only, not all of them. Its table records roughly 120,000 clones. The sample taken for sequencing was PBMCs. The source of these receptors is a man aged 18 to 30 in good health and CMV-seronegative. The CDR3 runs from the conserved cysteine through the conserved F or W. Each record gives: V gene, J gene, CDR3 length, CDR3 protein.

TRBV27	TRBJ2-1	15	CASIQAGGAYNEQFF
TRBV28	TRBJ1-1	13	CAIDRDGKTEAFF
TRBV19	TRBJ2-1	17	CASSIDLGRGSYNEQFF
TRBV5-1	TRBJ1-4	14	CASSLGGVSEKLFF
TRBV6-1	TRBJ1-5	15	CASRKTGEWNQPQHF
TRBV28	TRBJ1-1	12	CASSKRQVRAFF
TRBV12-5	TRBJ2-3	15	CASAWRAGGTDTQYF
TRBV13	TRBJ2-7	14	CASSFGDKSYEQYF
TRBV19	TRBJ1-4	14	CAGPRTGLNEKLFF
TRBV10-2	TRBJ2-1	14	CASSKSQAYNEQFF
TRBV7-9	TRBJ2-7	18	CASRDLAGSGPGSYEQYF
TRBV11-3	TRBJ2-7	15	CASSPGYGATYEQYF
TRBV7-9	TRBJ1-5	14	CASSLEQENQPQHF
TRBV5-6	TRBJ2-7	18	CASSSLGERLADSYEQYF
TRBV5-4	TRBJ2-2	13	CASSLDGLGELFF
TRBV5-6	TRBJ2-5	16	CASSLPRGRDQETQYF
TRBV5-1	TRBJ1-1	14	CASSLAGGDTEAFF
TRBV28	TRBJ1-5	16	CASSLVGGLGNQPQHF
TRBV19	TRBJ1-1	13	CASSIAGVTEAFF
TRBV5-4	TRBJ1-2	13	CASTPDRGYGYTF
TRBV2	TRBJ2-2	14	CASRGQGSTGELFF
TRBV10-3	TRBJ1-4	15	CAISETGLSSEKLFF
TRBV6-1	TRBJ1-5	15	CASSVTDFSNQPQHF
TRBV6-1	TRBJ1-1	12	CACPRGNTEAFF
TRBV29-1	TRBJ2-4	14	CSALSGTGHYIQYF
TRBV13	TRBJ2-7	12	CASRGQGYEQYF
TRBV11-3	TRBJ2-2	14	CASRVGGDTGELFF
TRBV28	TRBJ1-1	16	CASSRSGGAGKTEAFF
TRBV7-2	TRBJ2-1	15	CASSRQGGPYNEQFF
TRBV28	TRBJ2-2	14	CASSLAGGTGELFF
TRBV19	TRBJ2-1	15	CASSGVAGGYNEQFF
TRBV6-5	TRBJ1-1	13	CASSYKGAEMAFF
TRBV5-4	TRBJ2-2	12	CAGQGNTGELFF
TRBV28	TRBJ1-4	15	CASSLTGGGTEKLFF
TRBV15	TRBJ2-3	17	CATSGPTQGPRTDTQYF
TRBV28	TRBJ2-5	16	CASSYGGRSSGETQYF
TRBV4-1	TRBJ1-1	16	CASSQVEGRLNTEAFF
TRBV28	TRBJ1-2	13	CASSFDRRYGYTF
TRBV19	TRBJ1-5	12	CAAGHGGQPQHF
TRBV19	TRBJ2-3	17	CASSGGGSGPIGDTQYF
TRBV12-2	TRBJ1-5	14	CASRLRSRVQPQHF
TRBV5-4	TRBJ1-4	17	CASSETGKGATNEKLFF
TRBV2	TRBJ1-1	14	CASMRDRGNTEAFF
TRBV6-6	TRBJ1-2	14	CAIGQGSEVDGYTF
TRBV5-1	TRBJ1-6	15	CASRDGQGYNSPLHF
TRBV18	TRBJ1-1	17	CASSPQGAIGFGTEAFF
TRBV2	TRBJ2-3	22	CASSEIGSFGTLSVGGTDTQYF
TRBV5-5	TRBJ1-1	13	CASSFNGQSEAFF
TRBV19	TRBJ1-1	15	CASIIKGGLGTEAFF
TRBV5-1	TRBJ2-1	16	CASSSSLSGRANEQFF
TRBV19	TRBJ1-1	16	CASSMQVGQGASEAFF
TRBV6-1	TRBJ1-2	13	CASGDPGQFGYTF
TRBV2	TRBJ1-4	15	CASRIGLGRSEKLFF
TRBV11-1	TRBJ2-7	13	CASSPGQGYEQYF